The next 3 T cell receptor beta chains were all read from a single sample in a study of blood T cell repertoires in COVID-19. TCRdb keeps only in-frame clones here, not all; method: immunoSEQ multiplex PCR. The data show over 200,000 clones, roughly 87% seen once. The sequenced sample consisted of peripheral blood. These TCRs come from a man aged 40-49 years with active or convalescent COVID-19.

This clone was observed once. The V gene is TRBV5-5, the J gene TRBJ1-1; TRBD1 aligns across 7 bases. The CDR3 is 15 amino acids. V trimming: 0 bases; J trimming: 5 bases; junction bases outside the gene matches: 7. Germline V CDR1 and CDR2: SGHKS, YYEKEE (reference sequence). This chain's CDR3 is CASSLVARGMTEAFF. The DNA for the CDR3 is TGTGCCAGCAGCTTGGTTGCCAGGGGGATGACTGAAGCTTTCTTT.

The chain links TRBV7-8 to TRBJ1-3; D unclear. The CDR3 runs 16 residues. The germline V and J ends were trimmed by 5 bases and 2 bases, with 16 bases remaining between them. CDR1 and CDR2 from the germline V gene are SGHVS and FQNEAQ. The CDR3 loop reads CASSVYQAGPGNTIYF. The CDR3 bases are TGTGCCAGCAGCGTCTATCAGGCTGGGCCTGGAAACACCATATATTTT.

The J gene is TRBJ2-7, the V gene TRBV5-4; D not resolved. Per the germline V gene, CDR1 is SGHNT and CDR2 is YYREEE (reference sequence). The CDR3 contains 14 residues. V gave up 2 bases and J gave up 3 bases, with 12 bases separating them. The CDR3 loop reads CASSFFERYYEQYF. The CDR3 nucleotides are TGTGCCAGCAGCTTTTTCGAGCGATACTACGAGCAGTACTTC.